The 9 T cell receptor beta chains presented below share a single source sample, sequenced in a study of T cells in Graves' hyperthyroidism and ophthalmopathy. Regions amplified from RNA transcripts were the TCR beta CDR3 regions. An initial round of RT-PCR targeting the TCR CDR3 relied on the HTBI primer set. TCRdb used MiXCR to reprocess the multiplex PCR reads, holding one entry per CDR3 protein. In the table there are over 350,000 distinct CDR3 sequences, about a fifth of which are singletons. Material for sequencing was blood. Receptors were obtained from a man aged 18-30 years with Graves' ophthalmopathy.

This clonotype was recorded many times. V usage is TRBV5-1 and J usage is TRBJ1-2, with D uncertain. The CDR3 extends over 15 amino acids. Germline V gives CDR1 SGHRS, CDR2 YFSETQ. V gave up 3 bases and J gave up 1 base, with 13 bases separating them. The CDR3 coding sequence is TGCGCCAGCAGCTCCACCCTTACATTTAACTATGGCTACACCTTC. Amino acids: CASSSTLTFNYGYTF.

This clonotype was found many times. V usage is TRBV10-3 and J usage is TRBJ1-1, with a weak D call TRBD1 (5 bases). CDR1 ENHRY and CDR2 SYGVKD come from the germline V gene. Deletions cut 7 bases from V and 9 bases from J, with 18 bases between. This CDR3 is 13 amino acids long. The DNA of the CDR3 is TGTGCCATCAACGTGGAGCAGGGCTCCCAAGCTTTCTTT. It translates to CAINVEQGSQAFF.

This clonotype has only a few counts. This chain connects TRBV15 to TRBJ2-1; a weak D match, TRBD1 (5 bases). Germline CDR1 and CDR2: LNHNV and YYDKDF (reference sequence). The CDR3 is made up of 13 amino acids. V lost 0 bases to trimming and J lost 7 bases, with 7 bases between them. CDR3 residues: CATSREQVNEQFF. The DNA of the CDR3 is TGTGCCACCAGCAGAGAACAGGTGAATGAGCAGTTCTTC.

This clonotype turned up a few times. The V and J genes are TRBV11-2 and TRBJ2-7; D may be TRBD1 (7 bases). CDR1 is SGHAT, CDR2 FQNNGV, per germline. The length of the CDR3 is 14 residues. Trimming left V 4 bases short and J 0 bases short, with 10 bases between. CDR3 nucleotides: TGTGCCAGCAGCTCGGGGGACAGCTCCTACGAGCAGTACTTC. Its translation is CASSSGDSSYEQYF.

The sample holds many counts of this clonotype. V and J are TRBV7-2 and TRBJ1-3; D uncertain. Trimming took 5 bases from V and 4 from J, leaving 15 bases between them. CDR1 is SGHTA and CDR2 is FQGNSA in the germline V gene. CDR3 size: 15 residues. CDR3 DNA sequence: TGTGCCAGCAGCCCCGATCGTTTGGGAGGAAACACCATATATTTT. It specifies CASSPDRLGGNTIYF.

This clonotype showed up many times. The chain joins TRBV3-1 to TRBJ1-4, with 7 positions matching TRBD1. Germline CDR1 reads LGHDT; CDR2 reads YNNKEL (reference sequence). V gave up 1 base and J gave up 8 bases; unmatched junction bases: 7. This CDR3 spans 15 amino acids. CDR3 protein: CASSQVTGEGEKLFF. Here the CDR3 DNA reads TGTGCCAGCAGCCAAGTCACAGGGGAAGGGGAAAAACTGTTTTTT.

This clonotype was recorded at least ten times. The V call is TRBV7-6, the J call TRBJ1-1; no clear D. The V gene lost 1 base and the J gene lost 0 bases, with 6 bases spanning the gap. The CDR3 is made up of 14 amino acids. Looked up from germline, CDR1 is SGHVS and CDR2 is FNYEAQ. The CDR3, as DNA: TGTGCCAGCAGCTTAGACCAGATGAACACTGAAGCTTTCTTT. As protein: CASSLDQMNTEAFF.

A word on this clonotype: One base away lies a much larger clone, so this may be a sequencing read error. The CDR3 protein is CASRYPGGGGTMKQFF. The DNA for the CDR3 is TGTGCCAGCAGATACCCCGGGGGGGGGGGTACAATGAAGCAGTTCTTC. This chain joins TRBV28 and TRBJ2-1; 8 nucleotides line up with TRBD2. This CDR3 is 16 amino acids long. CDR1 and CDR2 (germline): MDHEN, SYDVKM. With 6 bases clipped from V and 11 bases from J, the junction kept 18 bases outside the gene matches.

This clonotype was counted between two and nine times. The chain carries TRBV29-1 and TRBJ1-2; possibly TRBD1 for D (6 bases). Germline CDR1 and CDR2: SQVTM and ANQGSEA. The CDR3 loop spans 18 amino acids. V lost 7 bases to trimming and J lost 0 bases, with 27 bases between them. The CDR3 loop reads CSDLGGGPGRHPNYGYTF. The CDR3 DNA reads as TGCAGCGACCTGGGAGGGGGTCCAGGGCGACACCCTAACTATGGCTACACCTTC.